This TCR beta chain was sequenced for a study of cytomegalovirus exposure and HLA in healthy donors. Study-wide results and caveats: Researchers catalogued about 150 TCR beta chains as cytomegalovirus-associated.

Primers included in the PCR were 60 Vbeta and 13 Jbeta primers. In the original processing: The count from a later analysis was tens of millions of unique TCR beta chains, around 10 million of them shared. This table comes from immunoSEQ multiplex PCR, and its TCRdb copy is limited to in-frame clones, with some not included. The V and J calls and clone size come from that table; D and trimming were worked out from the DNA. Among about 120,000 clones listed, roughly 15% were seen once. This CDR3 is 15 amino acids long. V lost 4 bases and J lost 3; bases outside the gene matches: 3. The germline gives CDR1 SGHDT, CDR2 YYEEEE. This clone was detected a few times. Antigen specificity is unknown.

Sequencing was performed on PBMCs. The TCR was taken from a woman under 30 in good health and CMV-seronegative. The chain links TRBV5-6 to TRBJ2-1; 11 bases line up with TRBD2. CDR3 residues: CASSQLAGGYNEQFF. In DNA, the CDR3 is TGTGCCAGCAGCCAGCTAGCGGGGGGCTACAATGAGCAGTTCTTC.